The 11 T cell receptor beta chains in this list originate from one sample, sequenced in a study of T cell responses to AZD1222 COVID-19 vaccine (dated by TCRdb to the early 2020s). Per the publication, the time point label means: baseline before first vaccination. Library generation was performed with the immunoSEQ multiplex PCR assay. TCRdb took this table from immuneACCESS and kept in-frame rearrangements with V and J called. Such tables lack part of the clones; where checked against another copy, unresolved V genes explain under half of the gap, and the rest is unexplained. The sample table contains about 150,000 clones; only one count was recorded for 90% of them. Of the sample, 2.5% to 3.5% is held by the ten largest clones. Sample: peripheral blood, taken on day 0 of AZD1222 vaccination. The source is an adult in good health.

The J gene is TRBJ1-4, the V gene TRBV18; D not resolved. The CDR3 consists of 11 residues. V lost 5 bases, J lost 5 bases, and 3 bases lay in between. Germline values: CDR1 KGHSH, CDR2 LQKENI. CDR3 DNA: TGTGCCAGCTCAATCAATGAAAAACTGTTTTTT. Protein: CASSINEKLFF.

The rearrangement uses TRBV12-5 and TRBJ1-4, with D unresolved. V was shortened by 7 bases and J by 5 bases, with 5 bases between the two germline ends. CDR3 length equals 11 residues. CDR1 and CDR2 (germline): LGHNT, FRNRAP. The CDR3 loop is CASAYNEKLFF. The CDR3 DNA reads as TGTGCTAGTGCCTACAATGAAAAACTGTTTTTT.

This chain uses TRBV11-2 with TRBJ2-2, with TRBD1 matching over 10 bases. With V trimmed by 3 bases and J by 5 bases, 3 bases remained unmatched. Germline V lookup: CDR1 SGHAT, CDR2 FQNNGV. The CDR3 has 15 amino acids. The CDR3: CASSLDRGTTGELFF. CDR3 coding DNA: TGTGCCAGCAGCTTGGACAGGGGGACGACCGGGGAGCTGTTTTTT.

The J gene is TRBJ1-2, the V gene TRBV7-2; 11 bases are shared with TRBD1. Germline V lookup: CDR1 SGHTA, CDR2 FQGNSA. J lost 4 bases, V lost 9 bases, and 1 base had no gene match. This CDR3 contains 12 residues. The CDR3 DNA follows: TGTGCCAGGGGACAGGGGGTCTATGGCTACACCTTC. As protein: CARGQGVYGYTF. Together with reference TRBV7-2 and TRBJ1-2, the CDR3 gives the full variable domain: GAGVSQSPSNKVTEKGKDVELRCDPISGHTALYWYRQSLGQGLEFLIYFQGNSAPDKSGLPSDRFSAERTGGSVSTLTIQRTQQEDSAVYLCARGQGVYGYTFGSGTRLTVV.

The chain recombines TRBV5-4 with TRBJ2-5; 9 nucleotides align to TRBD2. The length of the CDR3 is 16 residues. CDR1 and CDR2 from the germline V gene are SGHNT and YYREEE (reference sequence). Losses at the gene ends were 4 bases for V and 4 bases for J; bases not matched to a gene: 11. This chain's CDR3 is CASSPEMGLAGETQYF. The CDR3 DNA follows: TGTGCCAGCAGCCCGGAGATGGGACTAGCAGGAGAGACCCAGTACTTC.

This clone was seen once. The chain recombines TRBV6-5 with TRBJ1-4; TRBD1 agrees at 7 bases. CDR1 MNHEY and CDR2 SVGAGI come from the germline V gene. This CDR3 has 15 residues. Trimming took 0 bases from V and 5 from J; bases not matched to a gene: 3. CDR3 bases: TGTGCCAGCAGTTACTCAGGGGGCGCGAATGAAAAACTGTTTTTT. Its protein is CASSYSGGANEKLFF.

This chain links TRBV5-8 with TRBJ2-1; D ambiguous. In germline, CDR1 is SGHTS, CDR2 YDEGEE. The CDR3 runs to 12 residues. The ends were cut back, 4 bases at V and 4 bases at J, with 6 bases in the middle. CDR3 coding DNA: TGTGCCAGCAGCGCTTTATACAATGAGCAGTTCTTC. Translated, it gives CASSALYNEQFF.

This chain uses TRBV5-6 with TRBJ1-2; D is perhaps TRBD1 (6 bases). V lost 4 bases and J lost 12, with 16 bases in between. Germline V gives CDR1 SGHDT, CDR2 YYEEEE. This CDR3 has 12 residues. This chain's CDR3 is CASSPTRGVDTF. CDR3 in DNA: TGTGCCAGCAGCCCTACCAGGGGAGTGGACACCTTC.

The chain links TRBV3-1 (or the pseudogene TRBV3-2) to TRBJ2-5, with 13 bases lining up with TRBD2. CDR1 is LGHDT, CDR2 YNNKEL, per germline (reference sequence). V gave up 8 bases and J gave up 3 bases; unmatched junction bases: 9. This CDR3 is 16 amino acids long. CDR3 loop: CASSPPGLAGKETQYF. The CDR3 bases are TGTGCCAGCTCACCCCCGGGACTAGCGGGGAAAGAGACCCAGTACTTC.

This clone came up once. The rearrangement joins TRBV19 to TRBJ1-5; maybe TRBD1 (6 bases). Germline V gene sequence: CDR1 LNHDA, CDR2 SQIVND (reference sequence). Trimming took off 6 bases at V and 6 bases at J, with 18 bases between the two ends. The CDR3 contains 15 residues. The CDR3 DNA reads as TGTGCCAGTAGGGACGTACAGGGTTCGGGTCAGCCCCAGCATTTT. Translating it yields CASRDVQGSGQPQHF.

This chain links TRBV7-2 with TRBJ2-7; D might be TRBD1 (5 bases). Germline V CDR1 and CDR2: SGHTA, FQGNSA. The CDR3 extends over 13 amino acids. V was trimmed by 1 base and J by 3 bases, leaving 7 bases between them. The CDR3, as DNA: TGTGCCAGCAGCTTAGTACAGGACTACGAGCAGTACTTC. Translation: CASSLVQDYEQYF.